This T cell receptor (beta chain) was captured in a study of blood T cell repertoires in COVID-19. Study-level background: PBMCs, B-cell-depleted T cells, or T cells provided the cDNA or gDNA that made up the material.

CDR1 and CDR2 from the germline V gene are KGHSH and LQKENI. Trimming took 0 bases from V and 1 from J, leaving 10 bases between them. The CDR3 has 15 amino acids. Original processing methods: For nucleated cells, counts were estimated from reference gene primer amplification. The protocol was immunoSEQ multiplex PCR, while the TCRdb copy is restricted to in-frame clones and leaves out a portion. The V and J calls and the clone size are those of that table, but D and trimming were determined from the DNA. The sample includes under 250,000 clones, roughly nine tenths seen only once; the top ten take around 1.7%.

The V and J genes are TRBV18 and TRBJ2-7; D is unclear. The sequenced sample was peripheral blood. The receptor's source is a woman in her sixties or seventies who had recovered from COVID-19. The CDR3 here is CASSPPPSASYEQYF. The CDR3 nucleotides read TGTGCCAGCTCACCACCGCCTAGTGCATCCTACGAGCAGTACTTC.